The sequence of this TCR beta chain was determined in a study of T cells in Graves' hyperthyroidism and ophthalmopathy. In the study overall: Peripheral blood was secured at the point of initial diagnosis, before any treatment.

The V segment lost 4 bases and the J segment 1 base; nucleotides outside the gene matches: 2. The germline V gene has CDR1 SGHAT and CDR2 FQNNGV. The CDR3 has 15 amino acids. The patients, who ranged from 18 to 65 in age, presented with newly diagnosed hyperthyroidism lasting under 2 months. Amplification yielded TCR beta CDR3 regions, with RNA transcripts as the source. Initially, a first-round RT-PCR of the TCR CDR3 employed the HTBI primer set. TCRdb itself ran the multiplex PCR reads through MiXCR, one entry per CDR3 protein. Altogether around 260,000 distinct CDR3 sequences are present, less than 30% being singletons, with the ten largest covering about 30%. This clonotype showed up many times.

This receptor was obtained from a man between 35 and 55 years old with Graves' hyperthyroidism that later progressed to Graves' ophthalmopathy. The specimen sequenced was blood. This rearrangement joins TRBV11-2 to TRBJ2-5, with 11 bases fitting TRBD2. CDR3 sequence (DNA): TGTGCCAGCAGCTGGACTAGCGGGTCCCAAGAGACCCAGTACTTC. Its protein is CASSWTSGSQETQYF.